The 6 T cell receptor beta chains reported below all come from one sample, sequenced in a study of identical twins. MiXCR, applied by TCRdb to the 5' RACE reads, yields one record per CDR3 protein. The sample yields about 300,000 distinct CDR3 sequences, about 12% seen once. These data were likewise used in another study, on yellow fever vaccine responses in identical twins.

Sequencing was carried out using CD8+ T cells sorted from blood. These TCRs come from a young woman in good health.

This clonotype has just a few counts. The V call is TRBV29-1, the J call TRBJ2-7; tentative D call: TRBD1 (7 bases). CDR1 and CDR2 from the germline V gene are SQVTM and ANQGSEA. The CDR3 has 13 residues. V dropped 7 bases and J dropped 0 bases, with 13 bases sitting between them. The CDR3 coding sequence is TGCAGCGCTCAGGGGGGCAGCTCCTACGAGCAGTACTTC. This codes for CSAQGGSSYEQYF.

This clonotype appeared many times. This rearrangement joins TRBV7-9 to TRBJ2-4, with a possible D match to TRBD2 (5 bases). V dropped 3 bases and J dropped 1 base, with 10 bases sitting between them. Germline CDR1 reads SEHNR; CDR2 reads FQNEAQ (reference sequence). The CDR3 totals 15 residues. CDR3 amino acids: CASSFSEAAKNIQYF. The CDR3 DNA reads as TGTGCCAGCAGCTTCTCGGAGGCGGCCAAAAACATTCAGTACTTC.

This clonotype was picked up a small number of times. DNA of the CDR3: TGTGCCAGCAGTTACTCGAGGGGGTACGAGCAGTACGTC. Its translation: CASSYSRGYEQYV. The J gene is TRBJ2-7, the V gene TRBV6-5, with D possibly being TRBD1 (6 bases). CDR3 length equals 13 residues. The ends were cut back, 0 bases at V and 4 bases at J, with 7 bases in the middle. Germline V gene sequence: CDR1 MNHEY, CDR2 SVGAGI.

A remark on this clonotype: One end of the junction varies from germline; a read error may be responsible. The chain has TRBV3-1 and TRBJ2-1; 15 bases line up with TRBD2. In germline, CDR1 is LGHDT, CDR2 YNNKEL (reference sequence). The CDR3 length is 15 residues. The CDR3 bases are TGTGCCTGCAGCCTCGGGACTAGCGGGAGGAATGAGCAGTTCTTC. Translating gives CACSLGTSGRNEQFF.

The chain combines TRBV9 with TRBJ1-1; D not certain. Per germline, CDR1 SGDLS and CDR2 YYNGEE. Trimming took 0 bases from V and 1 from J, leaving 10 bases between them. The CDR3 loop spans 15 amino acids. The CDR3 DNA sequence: TGTGCCAGCAGCGTAGGGTTCTGGGGGAACACTGAAGCTTTCTTT. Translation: CASSVGFWGNTEAFF. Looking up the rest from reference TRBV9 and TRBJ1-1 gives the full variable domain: DSGVTQTPKHLITATGQRVTLRCSPRSGDLSVYWYQQSLDQGLQFLIQYYNGEERAKGNILERFSAQQFPDLHSELNLSSLELGDSALYFCASSVGFWGNTEAFFGQGTRLTVV.

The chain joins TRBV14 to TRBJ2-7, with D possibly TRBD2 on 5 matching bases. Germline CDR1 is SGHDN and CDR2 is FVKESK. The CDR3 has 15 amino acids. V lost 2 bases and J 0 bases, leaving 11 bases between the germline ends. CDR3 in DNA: TGTGCCAGCAGCCAATATCGGGGAACCTCCTACGAGCAGTACTTC. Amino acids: CASSQYRGTSYEQYF.